These 28 T cell receptor beta chains were all obtained from the same sample, sequenced in a study of OX40 agonist ivuxolimab in advanced cancers. Produced via immunoSEQ multiplex PCR; TCRdb's table is partial and in-frame only. The sample contains some 50,000 clones, approximately 78% of which appear only once. Sequencing was performed on CD4+ or CD8+ T cells sorted from blood, taken in a trial of the OX40 agonist ivuxolimab. The receptors come from an adult with an advanced solid tumor such as melanoma, head and neck, liver or kidney cancer.

The gene calls are TRBV6-5 and TRBJ2-7, with 8 bases lining up with TRBD1. The germline gives CDR1 MNHEY, CDR2 SVGAGI. V shed 2 bases, J shed 1 base, and the junction held 1 base outside the gene matches. This CDR3 contains 14 residues. In DNA form, the CDR3 reads TGTGCCAGCAGTTACCGGACAGGGTCCTACGAGCAGTACTTC. Protein sequence: CASSYRTGSYEQYF.

This chain links TRBV28 with TRBJ2-1, with 11 nucleotides matching TRBD1. The V gene's germline CDR1 is MDHEN and CDR2 SYDVKM. V lost 3 bases, J lost 3 bases, and 10 bases stayed unmatched. The CDR3 length is 18 residues. CDR3: CASSFPGQGVPNYNEQFF. CDR3 coding DNA: TGTGCCAGCAGTTTTCCGGGACAGGGGGTTCCGAACTACAATGAGCAGTTCTTC.

The CDR3 DNA follows: TGTGCCAGCAGTTACGGGGGAATAGGCACCGGGGAGCTGTTTTTT. Protein: CASSYGGIGTGELFF. The V and J genes are TRBV6-5 and TRBJ2-2; D possibly matches TRBD1 or TRBD2 (5 bases each). Looked up from germline, CDR1 is MNHEY and CDR2 is SVGAGI. Trimming pared 2 bases from V and 4 bases from J, leaving 11 bases between. CDR3 length equals 15 residues.

The V gene is TRBV6-5, the J gene TRBJ1-2; a weak D match, TRBD1 (5 bases). In germline, CDR1 is MNHEY, CDR2 SVGAGI. Deletions cut 6 bases from V and 6 bases from J, with 11 bases between. The CDR3 is made up of 12 amino acids. CDR3: CASSRLGDGYTF. As DNA, the CDR3 is TGTGCCAGCAGCAGACTGGGGGATGGCTACACCTTC.

The V gene is TRBV27, the J gene TRBJ1-1; TRBD1 aligns across 7 bases. CDR3 length: 16 amino acids. Trimming at V came to 5 bases and at J to 4 bases, leaving 13 bases not matched to a gene. From germline, CDR1 is MNHEY and CDR2 SMNVEV (reference sequence). The CDR3 DNA follows: TGTGCCAGCAGTCCTCAGACAGGGCTGGGGGTCACTGAAGCTTTCTTT. It translates to CASSPQTGLGVTEAFF.

The chain has TRBV2 and TRBJ2-7, with D uncertain. The germline V gene has CDR1 SNHLY and CDR2 FYNNEI. V lost 6 bases and J lost 3, with 9 bases in between. The CDR3 contains 12 residues. CDR3 loop: CASRQLDYEQYF. DNA for the CDR3: TGTGCCAGCAGGCAGCTGGACTACGAGCAGTACTTC.

The rearrangement uses TRBV18 and TRBJ2-3; unclear D gene. The CDR3 consists of 12 residues. The V end lost 3 bases, the J end lost 4 bases, and 5 bases lay between the germline ends. The germline CDR1 and CDR2 sequences are KGHSH and LQKENI. This CDR3 is CASSPLADTQYF. CDR3 nucleotides: TGTGCCAGCTCACCGCTGGCAGATACGCAGTATTTT.

This clone appeared a few times. This chain uses TRBV19 with TRBJ1-5; D is unclear. Germline CDR1 reads LNHDA; CDR2 reads SQIVND (reference sequence). The CDR3 has 12 amino acids. Trimming stripped 0 bases from V and 9 bases from J, with 6 bases between. The CDR3 nucleotides read TGTGCCAGTAGTATAGACGGCTGGCCCCAGCATTTT. It codes for CASSIDGWPQHF. Full variable domain (remainder filled in from reference TRBV19 and TRBJ1-5): DGGITQSPKYLFRKEGQNVTLSCEQNLNHDAMYWYRQDPGQGLRLIYYSQIVNDFQKGDIAEGYSVSREKKESFPLTVTSAQKNPTAFYLCASSIDGWPQHFGDGTRLSIL.

A single count supports this clone. The V gene is TRBV19, the J gene TRBJ1-3; 8 positions match TRBD1. The CDR3 sequence is 14 residues long. V was pared by 5 bases and J by 7 bases, with 7 bases of the junction left unmatched. Germline lookup yields CDR1 LNHDA and CDR2 SQIVND (reference sequence). Here the CDR3 DNA reads TGTGCCAGTAGTGACCGGGACAGGATCAACACCATATATTTT. Amino acid sequence: CASSDRDRINTIYF.

There are a few counts of this clone. The rearrangement joins TRBV2 to TRBJ2-2, with TRBD1 identical over 9 bases. V shed 4 bases, J shed 6 bases, and the junction held 3 bases outside the gene matches. The CDR3 totals 14 residues. Germline CDR1 SNHLY, CDR2 FYNNEI. The CDR3 loop is CASSVGQGSGELFF. The CDR3 bases are TGTGCCAGCAGTGTGGGACAGGGATCCGGGGAGCTGTTTTTT.

The chain carries TRBV5-4 and TRBJ2-3; 13 bases agree with TRBD2. This CDR3 spans 17 amino acids. Germline assignment: CDR1 SGHNT and CDR2 YYREEE (reference sequence). Trimming cost V 4 bases and J 0 bases; bases outside gene matches: 5. The CDR3 sequence: CASSLGTSGVSTDTQYF. The CDR3 DNA follows: TGTGCCAGCAGCCTTGGGACTAGCGGGGTGAGCACAGATACGCAGTATTTT.

V and J are TRBV5-1 and TRBJ2-5; unclear D gene. This CDR3 comprises 13 residues. Germline values: CDR1 SGHRS, CDR2 YFSETQ. V was cut by 0 bases and J by 1 base, with 4 bases left in between. CDR3: CASSLGSQETQYF. Here the CDR3 DNA reads TGCGCCAGCAGCTTGGGTTCCCAAGAGACCCAGTACTTC.

The chain uses TRBV9 and TRBJ1-1; possibly TRBD1 for D (5 bases). Germline CDR1 is SGDLS and CDR2 is YYNGEE. The CDR3 consists of 14 residues. The germline V and J ends were trimmed by 0 bases and 4 bases, with 10 bases remaining between them. The CDR3 sequence is CASSVDPGGTEAFF. The CDR3 DNA reads as TGTGCCAGCAGCGTAGATCCCGGGGGCACTGAAGCTTTCTTT. Complete variable domain (other parts from reference TRBV9 and TRBJ1-1): DSGVTQTPKHLITATGQRVTLRCSPRSGDLSVYWYQQSLDQGLQFLIQYYNGEERAKGNILERFSAQQFPDLHSELNLSSLELGDSALYFCASSVDPGGTEAFFGQGTRLTVV.

The table lists this clone with a count of one. In nucleotides, the CDR3 is TGTGCCCCTCATTGTGAAGCCTACAATGAGCAGTTCTTC. Translation gives CAPHCEAYNEQFF. The chain has TRBV15 and TRBJ2-1; D unresolved. The germline V gene encodes CDR1 LNHNV and CDR2 YYDKDF (reference sequence). V was pared by 11 bases and J by 2 bases, with 13 bases between. The CDR3 covers 13 residues.

The chain has TRBV5-1 and TRBJ2-5; possibly TRBD2 for D (7 bases). Trimming took off 6 bases at V and 4 bases at J, with 16 bases between the two ends. The CDR3 contains 14 residues. CDR1 is SGHRS and CDR2 is YFSETQ in the germline V gene. CDR3: CASNVGGPAETQYF. The CDR3 bases are TGCGCCAGCAACGTGGGGGGGCCCGCAGAGACCCAGTACTTC.

A note on this clone: Additional DNA sequences in this sample encode the identical CDR3. CDR3 nucleotides: TGTGCCAGCAGCTTAACCTACCGGGGCAATCAGCCCCAGCATTTT. Translating gives CASSLTYRGNQPQHF. The gene calls are TRBV7-2 and TRBJ1-5; D is ambiguous. CDR3 size: 15 residues. Germline V gene lookup returns CDR1 SGHTA and CDR2 FQGNSA. With 2 bases removed from V and 2 bases from J, the gap between germline ends came to 10 bases.

The gene calls are TRBV6-6 and TRBJ1-2; D gene ambiguous. Germline lookup yields CDR1 MNHNY and CDR2 SVGAGI (reference sequence). The CDR3 is 12 residues long. The V gene lost 8 bases and the J gene lost 0 bases, with 7 bases spanning the gap. The CDR3 region is CASGVSNYGYTF. In DNA, the CDR3 is TGTGCCAGCGGGGTTTCTAACTATGGCTACACCTTC.

CDR3 protein: CASSLAGGLSYEQYF. Written as DNA, the CDR3 is TGCGCCAGCAGCTTGGCCGGAGGCCTCTCCTACGAGCAGTACTTC. V and J are TRBV5-1 and TRBJ2-7, with D possibly being TRBD2 (5 bases). CDR1 SGHRS and CDR2 YFSETQ come from the germline V gene. V lost 0 bases, J lost 0 bases, and 10 bases lay in between. There are 15 residues in the CDR3.

This chain connects TRBV7-9 to TRBJ2-7, with 7 bases fitting TRBD1. This CDR3 has 13 residues. Germline CDR1 and CDR2: SEHNR and FQNEAQ (reference sequence). The V gene end was trimmed by 4 bases and the J gene end by 3 bases; junction bases not matched to a gene: 3. In nucleotides, the CDR3 is TGTGCCAGCAGCTCGACAGGGTTCTACGAGCAGTACTTC. Translated, it gives CASSSTGFYEQYF.

The chain combines TRBV5-1 with TRBJ2-3, with TRBD2 matching 14 bases. The V gene end was trimmed by 7 bases and the J gene end by 0 bases; junction bases not matched to a gene: 7. CDR1 is SGHRS and CDR2 is YFSETQ in the germline V gene. This CDR3 is 17 amino acids long. The CDR3 nucleotides are TGCGCCAGCGTTCGACTAGCGGGGGGGCCTAGCACAGATACGCAGTATTTT. This translates into CASVRLAGGPSTDTQYF.

This rearrangement joins TRBV10-3 to TRBJ1-2; perhaps TRBD1 as D (5 bases). V was cut by 10 bases and J by 5 bases, with 14 bases left in between. The germline V gene has CDR1 ENHRY and CDR2 SYGVKD. This CDR3 spans 12 amino acids. The CDR3 is CATWPGDYGYTF. DNA of the CDR3: TGTGCCACCTGGCCGGGGGATTATGGCTACACCTTC.

This chain links TRBV2 with TRBJ2-7; 11 nucleotides match TRBD2. This CDR3 has 15 residues. The V segment lost 7 bases and the J segment 6 bases; nucleotides outside the gene matches: 11. The V gene's germline CDR1 is SNHLY and CDR2 FYNNEI. In DNA form, the CDR3 reads TGTGCCAGCACCCTCCTTAGCGGGGGGGCCGGCGAGCAGTACTTC. It encodes CASTLLSGGAGEQYF.

In DNA, the CDR3 is TGTGCCAGTCAGCAGGACAGGGTTAGATCACCCCTCCACTTT. Protein product: CASQQDRVRSPLHF. This chain links TRBV6-1 with TRBJ1-6; 8 positions match TRBD1. CDR1 MNHNS and CDR2 SASEGT come from the germline V gene. The CDR3 has 14 residues. V trimming: 9 bases; J trimming: 10 bases; junction bases outside the gene matches: 11.

The J gene is TRBJ1-3, the V gene TRBV13; D remains ambiguous. Germline lookup yields CDR1 PRHDT and CDR2 FYEKMQ (reference sequence). V was pared by 3 bases and J by 4 bases, with 10 bases between. The CDR3 length is 14 residues. The CDR3 sequence: CASSFRKGGNTIYF. The CDR3 nucleotides read TGTGCCAGCAGCTTTCGGAAAGGGGGAAACACCATATATTTT.

This clone was counted a few times. V and J are TRBV7-9 and TRBJ1-3, with unresolved D. This CDR3 region has 16 residues. The germline gives CDR1 SEHNR, CDR2 FQNEAQ (reference sequence). V was pared by 2 bases and J by 3 bases, with 14 bases between. CDR3 DNA: TGTGCCAGCAGCTTAATCGGGGATCGGTTTGGAAACACCATATATTTT. As protein: CASSLIGDRFGNTIYF.

The V gene is TRBV10-2, the J gene TRBJ2-2; either TRBD1 or TRBD2 may fit D (5 bases each). Germline V gene data show CDR1 as WSHSY and CDR2 as SAAADI. The CDR3 extends over 15 amino acids. V was cut by 4 bases and J by 2 bases, with 11 bases left in between. The CDR3 nucleotides are TGCGCCAGCAGTGCTCTTGGGGGAAACACCGGGGAGCTGTTTTTT. Protein sequence: CASSALGGNTGELFF.

The rearrangement uses TRBV7-9 and TRBJ1-4; D gene uncertain. Germline-derived CDR1 and CDR2 are SEHNR and FQNEAQ (reference sequence). V lost 4 bases and J lost 8, with 14 bases in between. CDR3 length: 14 residues. The CDR3 DNA is TGTGCCAGCAGCTCGGGAGTCGAAGGGGAAAAACTGTTTTTT. This sequence encodes CASSSGVEGEKLFF.

J is TRBJ2-2 and V is TRBV10-3; TRBD1 matches at 7 bases. The CDR3 is made up of 15 amino acids. Germline values: CDR1 ENHRY, CDR2 SYGVKD. The J segment lost 2 bases and the V segment lost 6 bases, leaving 6 bases of the junction unmatched. CDR3 bases: TGTGCCATCAGATCCGGGACAGTAAACACCGGGGAGCTGTTTTTT. Residues: CAIRSGTVNTGELFF.